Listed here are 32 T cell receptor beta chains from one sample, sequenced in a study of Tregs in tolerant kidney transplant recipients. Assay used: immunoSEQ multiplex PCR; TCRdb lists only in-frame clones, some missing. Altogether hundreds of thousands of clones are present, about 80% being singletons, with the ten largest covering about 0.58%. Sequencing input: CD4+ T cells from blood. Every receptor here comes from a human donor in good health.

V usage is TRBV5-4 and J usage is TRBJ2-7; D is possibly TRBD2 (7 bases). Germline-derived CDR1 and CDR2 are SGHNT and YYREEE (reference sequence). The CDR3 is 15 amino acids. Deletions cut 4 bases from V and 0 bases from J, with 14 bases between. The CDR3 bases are TGTGCCAGCAGCCCCGCGGGGGCTACCTCCTACGAGCAGTACTTC. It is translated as CASSPAGATSYEQYF.

The CDR3, as DNA: TGTGCCAGCAGTGATCAGAGTACCGGGAATTTGGAGACCCAGTACTTC. This gives the protein CASSDQSTGNLETQYF. The chain employs TRBV6-1 and TRBJ2-5, with D possibly TRBD2 on 5 matching bases. The germline V gene encodes CDR1 MNHNS and CDR2 SASEGT. The CDR3 covers 16 residues. V was shortened by 3 bases and J by 5 bases, with 19 bases between the two germline ends.

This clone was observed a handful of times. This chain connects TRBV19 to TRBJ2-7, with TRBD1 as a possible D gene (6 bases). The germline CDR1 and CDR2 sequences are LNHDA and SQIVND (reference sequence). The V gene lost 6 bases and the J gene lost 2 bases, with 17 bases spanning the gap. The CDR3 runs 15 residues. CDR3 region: CASSERGQFAYEQYF. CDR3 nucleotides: TGTGCCAGTAGCGAACGTGGACAGTTTGCCTACGAGCAGTACTTC.

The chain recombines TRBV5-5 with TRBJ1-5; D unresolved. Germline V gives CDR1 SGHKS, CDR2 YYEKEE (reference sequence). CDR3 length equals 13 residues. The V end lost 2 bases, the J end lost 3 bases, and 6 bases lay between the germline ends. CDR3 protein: CASSFNFNQPQHF. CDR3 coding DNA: TGTGCCAGCAGCTTTAACTTCAATCAGCCCCAGCATTTT.

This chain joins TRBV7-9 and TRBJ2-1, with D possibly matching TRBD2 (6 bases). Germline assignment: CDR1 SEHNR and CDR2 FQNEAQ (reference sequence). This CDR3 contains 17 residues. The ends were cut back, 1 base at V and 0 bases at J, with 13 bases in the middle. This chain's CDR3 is CASSLGTTASSYNEQFF. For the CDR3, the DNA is TGTGCCAGCAGCTTAGGGACTACAGCTAGCTCCTACAATGAGCAGTTCTTC.

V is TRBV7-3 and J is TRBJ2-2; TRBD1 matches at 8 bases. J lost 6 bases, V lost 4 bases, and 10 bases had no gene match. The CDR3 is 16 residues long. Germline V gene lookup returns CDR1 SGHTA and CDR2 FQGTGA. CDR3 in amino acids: CASSYYPIQGAGELFF. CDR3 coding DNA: TGTGCCAGCAGCTATTACCCGATACAGGGGGCCGGGGAGCTGTTTTTT. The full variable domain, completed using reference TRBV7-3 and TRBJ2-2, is GAGVSQTPSNKVTEKGKYVELRCDPISGHTALYWYRQSLGQGPEFLIYFQGTGAADDSGLPNDRFFAVRPEGSVSTLKIQRTERGDSAVYLCASSYYPIQGAGELFFGEGSRLTVL.

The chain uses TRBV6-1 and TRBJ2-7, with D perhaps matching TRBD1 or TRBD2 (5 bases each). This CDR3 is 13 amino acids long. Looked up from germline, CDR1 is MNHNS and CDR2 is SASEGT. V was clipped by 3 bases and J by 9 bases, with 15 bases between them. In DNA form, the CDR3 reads TGTGCCAGCAGTGATAAGGTCACGGGGCGGCAGTACTTC. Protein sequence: CASSDKVTGRQYF.

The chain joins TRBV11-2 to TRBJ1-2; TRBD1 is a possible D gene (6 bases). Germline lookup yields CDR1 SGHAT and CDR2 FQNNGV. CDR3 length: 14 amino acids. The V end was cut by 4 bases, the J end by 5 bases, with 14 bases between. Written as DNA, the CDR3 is TGTGCCAGCAGCTCAGCACAGGGCTGGTATGGCTACACCTTC. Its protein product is CASSSAQGWYGYTF.

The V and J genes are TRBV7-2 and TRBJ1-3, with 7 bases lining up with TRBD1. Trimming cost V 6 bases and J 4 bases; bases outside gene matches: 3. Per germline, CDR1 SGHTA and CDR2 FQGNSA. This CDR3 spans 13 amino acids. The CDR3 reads CASRPGGGNTIYF. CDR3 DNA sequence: TGTGCCAGCAGACCAGGGGGGGGAAACACCATATATTTT.

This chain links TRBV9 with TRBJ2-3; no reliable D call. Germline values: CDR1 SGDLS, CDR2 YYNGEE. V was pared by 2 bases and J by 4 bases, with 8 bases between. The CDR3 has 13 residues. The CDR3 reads CASSVGFADTQYF. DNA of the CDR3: TGTGCCAGCAGCGTTGGTTTTGCAGATACGCAGTATTTT.

The CDR3 loop is CASTRGGSVRLGTEAFF. In nucleotides, the CDR3 is TGTGCCAGCACCCGGGGGGGATCGGTGCGGTTGGGCACTGAAGCTTTCTTT. The chain combines TRBV2 with TRBJ1-1, with a weak D call TRBD1 (5 bases). There are 17 residues in the CDR3. The V gene lost 7 bases and the J gene lost 4 bases, with 25 bases spanning the gap. CDR1 and CDR2 from the germline V gene are SNHLY and FYNNEI.

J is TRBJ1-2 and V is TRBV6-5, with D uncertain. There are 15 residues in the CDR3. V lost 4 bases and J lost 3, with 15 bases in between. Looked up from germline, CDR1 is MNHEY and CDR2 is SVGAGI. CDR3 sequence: CASSWGKRRDYGYTF. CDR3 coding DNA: TGTGCCAGCAGTTGGGGAAAAAGACGGGACTATGGCTACACCTTC.

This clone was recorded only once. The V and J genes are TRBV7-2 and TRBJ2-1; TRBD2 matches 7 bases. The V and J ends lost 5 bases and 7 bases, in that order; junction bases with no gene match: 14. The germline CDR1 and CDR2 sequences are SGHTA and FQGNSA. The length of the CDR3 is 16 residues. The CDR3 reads CASSPLPPGLQNEQFF. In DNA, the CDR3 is TGTGCCAGCAGCCCATTACCCCCGGGACTACAGAATGAGCAGTTCTTC.

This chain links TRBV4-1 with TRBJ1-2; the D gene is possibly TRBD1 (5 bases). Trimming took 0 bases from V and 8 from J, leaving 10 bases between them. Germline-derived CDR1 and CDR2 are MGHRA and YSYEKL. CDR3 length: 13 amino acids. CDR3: CASSQDQGEGYTF. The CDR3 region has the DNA TGCGCCAGCAGCCAAGATCAAGGGGAAGGCTACACCTTC.

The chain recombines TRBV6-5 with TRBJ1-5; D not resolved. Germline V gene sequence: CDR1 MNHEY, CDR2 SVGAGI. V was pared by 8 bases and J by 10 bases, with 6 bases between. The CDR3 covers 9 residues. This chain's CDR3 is CASGNPQHF. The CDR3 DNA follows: TGTGCCAGCGGTAATCCCCAGCATTTT.

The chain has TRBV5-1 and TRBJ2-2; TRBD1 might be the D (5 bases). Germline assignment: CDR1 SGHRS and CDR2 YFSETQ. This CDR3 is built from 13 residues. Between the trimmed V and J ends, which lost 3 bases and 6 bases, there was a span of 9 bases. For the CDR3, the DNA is TGCGCCAGCAGCTCCCGACAGTCCGGGGAGCTGTTTTTT. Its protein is CASSSRQSGELFF.

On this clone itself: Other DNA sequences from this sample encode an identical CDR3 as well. The CDR3 spells CASSPGQGNQPQHF. The DNA of the CDR3 is TGTGCCAGCTCACCAGGACAAGGCAATCAGCCCCAGCATTTT. The chain employs TRBV18 and TRBJ1-5, with D possibly TRBD1 on 5 matching bases. Germline V gene lookup returns CDR1 KGHSH and CDR2 LQKENI. The CDR3 has 14 residues. Trimming removed 2 bases at V and 2 bases at J, with 7 bases between.

DNA for the CDR3: TGCGCCAGCAGCCAGGGACAGGGCCCGAACACTGAAGCTTTCTTT. Translated, it gives CASSQGQGPNTEAFF. The chain combines TRBV5-1 with TRBJ1-1; the match to TRBD1 covers 9 bases. J was trimmed by 1 base and V by 4 bases; bases with no gene match: 5. Germline CDR1 SGHRS, CDR2 YFSETQ. CDR3 length: 15 residues.

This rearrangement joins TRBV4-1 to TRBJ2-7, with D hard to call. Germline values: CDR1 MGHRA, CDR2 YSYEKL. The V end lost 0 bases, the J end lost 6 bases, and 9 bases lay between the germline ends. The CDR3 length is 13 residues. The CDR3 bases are TGCGCCAGCAGCCAAGAATGGTGGCGCGAGCAGTACTTC. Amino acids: CASSQEWWREQYF.

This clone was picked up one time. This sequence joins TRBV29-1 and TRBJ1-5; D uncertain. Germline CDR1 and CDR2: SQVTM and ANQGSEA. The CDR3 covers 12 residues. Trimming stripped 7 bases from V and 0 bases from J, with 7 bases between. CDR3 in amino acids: CSGRNSNQPQHF. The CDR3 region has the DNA TGCAGCGGTAGAAATAGCAATCAGCCCCAGCATTTT.

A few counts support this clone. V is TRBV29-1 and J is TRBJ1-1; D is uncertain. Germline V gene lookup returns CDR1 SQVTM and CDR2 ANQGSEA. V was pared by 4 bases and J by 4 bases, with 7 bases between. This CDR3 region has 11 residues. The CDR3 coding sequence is TGCAGCGTTGGTGGTTTCACTGAAGCTTTCTTT. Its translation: CSVGGFTEAFF.

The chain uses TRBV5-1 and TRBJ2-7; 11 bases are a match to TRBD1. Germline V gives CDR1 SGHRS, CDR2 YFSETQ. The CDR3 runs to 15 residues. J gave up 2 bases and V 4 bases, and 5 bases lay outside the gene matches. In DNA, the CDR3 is TGCGCCAGCAGCCAGGGACAGGGGGATACCTACGAGCAGTACTTC. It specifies CASSQGQGDTYEQYF.

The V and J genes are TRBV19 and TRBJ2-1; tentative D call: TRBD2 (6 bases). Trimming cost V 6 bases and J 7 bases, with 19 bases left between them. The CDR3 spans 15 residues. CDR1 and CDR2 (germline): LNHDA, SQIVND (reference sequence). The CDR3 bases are TGTGCCAGTAGCAATAGCGGACCCCCCAAGAATGAGCAGTTCTTC. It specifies CASSNSGPPKNEQFF.

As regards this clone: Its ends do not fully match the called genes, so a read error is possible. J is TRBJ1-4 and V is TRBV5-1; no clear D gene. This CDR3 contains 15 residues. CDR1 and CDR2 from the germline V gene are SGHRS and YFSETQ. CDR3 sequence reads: CVSSLLGMVGEKLFF. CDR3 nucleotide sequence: TGCGTCAGCAGCTTGTTAGGGATGGTAGGCGAAAAACTGTTTTTT. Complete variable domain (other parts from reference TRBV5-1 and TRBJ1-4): KAGVTQTPRYLIKTRGQQVTLSCSPISGHRSVSWYQQTPGQGLQFLFEYFSETQRNKGNFPGRFSGRQFSNSRSEMNVSTLELGDSALYLCVSSLLGMVGEKLFFGSGTQLSVL.

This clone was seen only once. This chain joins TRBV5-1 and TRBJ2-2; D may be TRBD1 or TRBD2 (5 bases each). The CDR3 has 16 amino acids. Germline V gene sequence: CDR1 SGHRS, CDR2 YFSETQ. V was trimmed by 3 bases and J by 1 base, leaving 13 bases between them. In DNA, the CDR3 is TGCGCCAGCAGCTCGGGGCTGGCGCAGAACACCGGGGAGCTGTTTTTT. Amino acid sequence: CASSSGLAQNTGELFF.

CDR3 residues: CASAPGQGLKQYF. The CDR3 DNA sequence: TGTGCCAGCGCCCCGGGACAGGGACTTAAGCAGTACTTC. This rearrangement joins TRBV2 to TRBJ2-7, with TRBD1 identical over 9 bases. There are 13 residues in the CDR3. Trimming removed 8 bases from V and 8 bases from J; junction bases left unmatched: 10. The germline CDR1 and CDR2 sequences are SNHLY and FYNNEI.

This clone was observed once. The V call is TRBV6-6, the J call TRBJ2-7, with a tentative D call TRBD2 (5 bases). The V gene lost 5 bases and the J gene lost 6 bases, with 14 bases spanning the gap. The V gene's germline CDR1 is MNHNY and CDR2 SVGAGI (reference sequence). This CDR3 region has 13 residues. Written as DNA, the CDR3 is TGTGCCAGCAGTGACACTAGTAAAGGCGAGCAGTACTTC. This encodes CASSDTSKGEQYF.

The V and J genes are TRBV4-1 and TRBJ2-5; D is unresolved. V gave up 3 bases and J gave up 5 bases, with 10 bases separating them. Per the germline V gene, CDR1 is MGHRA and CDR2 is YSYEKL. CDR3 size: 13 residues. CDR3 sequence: CASSQGTRETQYF. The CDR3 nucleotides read TGCGCCAGCAGCCAGGGTACACGGGAGACCCAGTACTTC.

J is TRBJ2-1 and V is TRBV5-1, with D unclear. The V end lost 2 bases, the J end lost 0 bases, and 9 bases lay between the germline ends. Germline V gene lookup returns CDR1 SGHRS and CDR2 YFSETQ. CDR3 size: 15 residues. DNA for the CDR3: TGCGCCAGCAGCTTTACGGAGAGCTCCTACAATGAGCAGTTCTTC. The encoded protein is CASSFTESSYNEQFF.

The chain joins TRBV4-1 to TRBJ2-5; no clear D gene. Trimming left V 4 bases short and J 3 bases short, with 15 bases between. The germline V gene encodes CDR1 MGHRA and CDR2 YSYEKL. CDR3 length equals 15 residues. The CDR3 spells CASSLTYFQKETQYF. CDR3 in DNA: TGCGCCAGCAGCCTCACCTACTTCCAAAAAGAGACCCAGTACTTC.

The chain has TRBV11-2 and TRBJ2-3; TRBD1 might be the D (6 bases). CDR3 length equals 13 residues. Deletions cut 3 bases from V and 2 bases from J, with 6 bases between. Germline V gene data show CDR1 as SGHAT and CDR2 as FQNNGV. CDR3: CASSLGATDTQYF. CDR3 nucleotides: TGTGCCAGCAGCTTGGGGGCCACAGATACGCAGTATTTT.

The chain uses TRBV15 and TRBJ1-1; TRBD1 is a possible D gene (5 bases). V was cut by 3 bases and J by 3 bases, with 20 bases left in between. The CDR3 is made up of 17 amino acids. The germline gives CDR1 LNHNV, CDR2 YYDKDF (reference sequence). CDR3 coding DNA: TGTGCCACCAGCAGCGGATTCCTGGGGCCTTCGGACACTGAAGCTTTCTTT. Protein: CATSSGFLGPSDTEAFF.